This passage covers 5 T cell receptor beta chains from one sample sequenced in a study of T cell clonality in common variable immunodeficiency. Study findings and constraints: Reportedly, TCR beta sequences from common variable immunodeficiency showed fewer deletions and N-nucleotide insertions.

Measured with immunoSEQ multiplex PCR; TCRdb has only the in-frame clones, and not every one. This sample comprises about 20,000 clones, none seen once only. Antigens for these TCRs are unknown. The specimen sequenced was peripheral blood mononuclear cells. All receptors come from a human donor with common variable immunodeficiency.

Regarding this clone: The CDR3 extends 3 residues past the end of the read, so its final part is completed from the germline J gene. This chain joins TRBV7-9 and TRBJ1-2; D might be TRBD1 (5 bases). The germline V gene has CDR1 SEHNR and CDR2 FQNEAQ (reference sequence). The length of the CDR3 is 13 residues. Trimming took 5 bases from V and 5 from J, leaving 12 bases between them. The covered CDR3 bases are TGTGCCAGCAGCAGGTCCACAGGATATGGC. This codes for CASSRSTGYG. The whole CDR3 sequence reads CASSRSTGYGYTF.

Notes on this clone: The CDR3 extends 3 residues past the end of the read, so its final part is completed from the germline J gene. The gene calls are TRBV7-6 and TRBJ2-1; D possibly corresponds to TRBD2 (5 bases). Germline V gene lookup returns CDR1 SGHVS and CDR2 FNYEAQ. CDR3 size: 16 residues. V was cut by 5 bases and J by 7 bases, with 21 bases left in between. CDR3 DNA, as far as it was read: TGTGCCAGCAGCCTCCTTGGACTTCAAACGGGTAATGAG. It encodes CASSLLGLQTGNE. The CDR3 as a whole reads CASSLLGLQTGNEQFF.

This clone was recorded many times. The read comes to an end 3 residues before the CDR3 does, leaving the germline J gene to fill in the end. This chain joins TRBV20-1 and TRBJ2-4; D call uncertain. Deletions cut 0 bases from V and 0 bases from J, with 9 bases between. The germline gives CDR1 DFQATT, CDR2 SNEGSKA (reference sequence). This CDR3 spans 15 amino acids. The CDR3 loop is CSARDAVLAKNIQYF. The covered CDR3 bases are TGCAGTGCTAGAGATGCGGTCCTAGCCAAAAACATT.

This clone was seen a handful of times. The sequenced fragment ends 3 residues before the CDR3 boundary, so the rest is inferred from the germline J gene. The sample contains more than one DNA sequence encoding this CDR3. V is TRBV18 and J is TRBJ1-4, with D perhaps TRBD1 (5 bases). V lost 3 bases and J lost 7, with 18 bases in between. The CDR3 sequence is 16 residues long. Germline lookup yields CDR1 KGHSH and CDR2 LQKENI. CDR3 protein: CASSPSQWRGVEKLFF. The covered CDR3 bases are TGTGCCAGCTCACCCTCCCAGTGGAGGGGAGTTGAAAAA.

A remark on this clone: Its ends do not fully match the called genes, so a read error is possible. CDR3 bases read: TGTGCCAGCAGTTACGGGGACTACGATGAG. It is translated as CASSYGDYDE. The CDR3 as a whole reads CASSYGDYDEQFF. The genes are TRBV6-2 or TRBV6-3 and TRBJ2-1; 7 bases map to TRBD2. Sequencing ends 3 residues short of the CDR3 end; the germline J gene provides the rest. Germline V gene sequence: CDR1 MNHEY, CDR2 SVGEGT. The CDR3 runs to 13 residues.